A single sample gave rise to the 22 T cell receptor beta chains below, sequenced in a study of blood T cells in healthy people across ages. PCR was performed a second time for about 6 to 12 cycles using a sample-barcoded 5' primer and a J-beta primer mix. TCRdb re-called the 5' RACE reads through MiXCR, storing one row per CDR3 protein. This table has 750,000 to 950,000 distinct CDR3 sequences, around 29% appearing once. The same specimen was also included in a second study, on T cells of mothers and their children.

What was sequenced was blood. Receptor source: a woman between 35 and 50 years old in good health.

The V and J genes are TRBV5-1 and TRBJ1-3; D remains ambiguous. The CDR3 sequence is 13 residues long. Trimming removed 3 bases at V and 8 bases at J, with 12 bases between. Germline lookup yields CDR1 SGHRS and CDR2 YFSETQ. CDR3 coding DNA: TGCGCCAGCAGCTCCGTTTTGAAGGACACCATATATTTT. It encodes CASSSVLKDTIYF.

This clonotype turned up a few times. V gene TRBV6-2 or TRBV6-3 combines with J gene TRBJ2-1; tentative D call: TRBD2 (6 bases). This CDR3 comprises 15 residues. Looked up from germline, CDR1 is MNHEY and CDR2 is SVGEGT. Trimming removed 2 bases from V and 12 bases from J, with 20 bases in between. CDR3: CASSYGTPGDWVQFF. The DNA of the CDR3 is TGTGCCAGCAGTTACGGGACCCCGGGGGATTGGGTGCAGTTCTTC.

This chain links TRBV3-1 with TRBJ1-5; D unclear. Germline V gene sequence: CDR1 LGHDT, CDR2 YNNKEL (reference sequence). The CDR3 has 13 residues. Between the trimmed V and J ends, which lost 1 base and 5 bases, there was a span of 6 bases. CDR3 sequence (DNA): TGTGCCAGCAGCCAAGCAGCCGATCAGCCCCAGCATTTT. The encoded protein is CASSQAADQPQHF. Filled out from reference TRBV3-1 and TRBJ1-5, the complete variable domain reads DTAVSQTPKYLVTQMGNDKSIKCEQNLGHDTMYWYKQDSKKFLKIMFSYNNKELIINETVPNRFSPKSPDKAHLNLHINSLELGDSAVYFCASSQAADQPQHFGDGTRLSIL.

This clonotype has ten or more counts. The CDR3 here is CASSPPMQASLRELFF. The CDR3 nucleotides are TGTGCCAGCTCACCACCAATGCAGGCCAGCTTGAGGGAGCTGTTTTTT. The chain combines TRBV18 with TRBJ2-2, with D unclear. Germline-derived CDR1 and CDR2 are KGHSH and LQKENI. V lost 0 bases to trimming and J lost 9 bases, with 17 bases between them. CDR3 length: 16 residues.

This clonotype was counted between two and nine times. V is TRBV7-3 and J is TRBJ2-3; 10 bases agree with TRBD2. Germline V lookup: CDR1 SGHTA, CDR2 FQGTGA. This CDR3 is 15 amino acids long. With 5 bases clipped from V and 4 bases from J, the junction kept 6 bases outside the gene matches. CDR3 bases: TGTGCCAGCAGCCAGTATCTAGCGGGGGCAGATACGCAGTATTTT. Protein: CASSQYLAGADTQYF.

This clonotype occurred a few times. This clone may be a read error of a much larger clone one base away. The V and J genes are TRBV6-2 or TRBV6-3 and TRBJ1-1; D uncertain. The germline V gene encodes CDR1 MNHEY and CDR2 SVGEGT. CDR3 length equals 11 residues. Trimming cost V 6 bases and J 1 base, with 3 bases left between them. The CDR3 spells CASRANTEAFF. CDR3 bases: TGTGCCAGCAGGGCGAACACTGAAGCTTTCTTT.

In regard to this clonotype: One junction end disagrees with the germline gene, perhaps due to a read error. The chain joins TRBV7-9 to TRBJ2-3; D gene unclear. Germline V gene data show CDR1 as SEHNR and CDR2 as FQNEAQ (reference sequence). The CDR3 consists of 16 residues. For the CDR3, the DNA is TGTGCCAGCAACTTATCGATTGCGGATTCCACAGATACGCAGTATTTT. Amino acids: CASNLSIADSTDTQYF.

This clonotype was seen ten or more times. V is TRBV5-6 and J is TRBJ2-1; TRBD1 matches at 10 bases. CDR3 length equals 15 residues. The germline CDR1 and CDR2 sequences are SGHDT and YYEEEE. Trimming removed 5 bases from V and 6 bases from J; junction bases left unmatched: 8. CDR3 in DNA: TGTGCCAGCAGAAACCGGGACAGGGGACTCAATGAGCAGTTCTTC. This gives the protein CASRNRDRGLNEQFF.

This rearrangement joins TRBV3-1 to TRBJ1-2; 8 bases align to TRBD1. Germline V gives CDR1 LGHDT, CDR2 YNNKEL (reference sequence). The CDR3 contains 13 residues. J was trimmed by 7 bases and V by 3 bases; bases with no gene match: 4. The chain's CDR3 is CASSHRTGSGYTF. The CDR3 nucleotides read TGTGCCAGCAGCCATCGGACAGGGTCTGGCTACACCTTC.

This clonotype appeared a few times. The CDR3 here is CASSLGPGQRDTQYF. CDR3 DNA sequence: TGTGCCAGCAGCTTGGGCCCGGGACAGAGAGATACGCAGTATTTT. The chain joins TRBV5-8 to TRBJ2-3, with 7 positions matching TRBD1. The CDR3 is 15 residues long. The junction had 6 bases not matched to a gene; V was cut back by 0 bases and J by 5 bases. Germline lookup yields CDR1 SGHTS and CDR2 YDEGEE.

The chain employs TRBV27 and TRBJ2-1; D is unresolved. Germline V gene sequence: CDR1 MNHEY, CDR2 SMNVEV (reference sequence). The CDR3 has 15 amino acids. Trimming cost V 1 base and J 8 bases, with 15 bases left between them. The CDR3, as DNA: TGTGCCAGCAGTTTATGGGTAACGGTCGTGGATGAGCAGTTCTTC. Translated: CASSLWVTVVDEQFF.

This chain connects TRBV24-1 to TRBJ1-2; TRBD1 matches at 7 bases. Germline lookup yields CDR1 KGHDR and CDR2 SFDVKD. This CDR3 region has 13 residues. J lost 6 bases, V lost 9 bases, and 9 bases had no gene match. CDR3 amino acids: CATAPITGDGYTF. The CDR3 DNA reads TGTGCCACCGCCCCGATAACAGGGGATGGCTACACCTTC.

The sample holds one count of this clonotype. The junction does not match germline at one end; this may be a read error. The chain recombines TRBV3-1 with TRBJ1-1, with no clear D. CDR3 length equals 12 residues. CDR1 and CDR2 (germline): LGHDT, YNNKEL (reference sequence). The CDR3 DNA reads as TGTGCCGGCAGCCAAGCGGTATCGGGAGCTTTCTTT. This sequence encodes CAGSQAVSGAFF.

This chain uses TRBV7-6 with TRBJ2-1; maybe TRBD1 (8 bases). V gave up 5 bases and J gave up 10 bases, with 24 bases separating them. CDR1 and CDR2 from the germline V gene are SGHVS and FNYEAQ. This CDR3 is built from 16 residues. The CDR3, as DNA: TGTGCCAGCAGCCTCCCCCCGACAGGGGAGGGCTACGAGCAGTTCTTC. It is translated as CASSLPPTGEGYEQFF.

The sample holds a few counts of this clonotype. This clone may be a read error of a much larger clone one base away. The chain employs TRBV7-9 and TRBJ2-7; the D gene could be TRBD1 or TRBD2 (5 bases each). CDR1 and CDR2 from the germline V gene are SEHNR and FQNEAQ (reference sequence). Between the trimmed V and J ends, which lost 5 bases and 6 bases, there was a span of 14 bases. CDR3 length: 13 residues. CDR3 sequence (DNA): TGTGCCAGCAGCCTCTTAGTTGGGGGCGAGCAGTACTTC. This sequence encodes CASSLLVGGEQYF.

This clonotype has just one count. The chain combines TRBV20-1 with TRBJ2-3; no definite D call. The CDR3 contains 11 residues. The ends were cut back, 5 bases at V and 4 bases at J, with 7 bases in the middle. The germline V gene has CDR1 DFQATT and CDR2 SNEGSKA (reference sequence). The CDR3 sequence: CSAASPDTQYF. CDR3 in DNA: TGCAGTGCTGCCTCCCCAGATACGCAGTATTTT.

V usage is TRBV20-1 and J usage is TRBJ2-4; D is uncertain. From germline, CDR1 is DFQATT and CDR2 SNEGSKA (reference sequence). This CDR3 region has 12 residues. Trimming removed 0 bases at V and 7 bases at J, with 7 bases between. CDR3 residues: CSARDNRNIQYF. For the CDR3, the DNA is TGCAGTGCTAGAGATAATAGGAACATTCAGTACTTC.

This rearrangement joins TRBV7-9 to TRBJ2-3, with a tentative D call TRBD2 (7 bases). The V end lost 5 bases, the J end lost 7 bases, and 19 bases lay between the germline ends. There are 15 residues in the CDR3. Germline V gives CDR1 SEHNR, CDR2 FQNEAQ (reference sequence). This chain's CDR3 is CASSARLGGGHTQYF. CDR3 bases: TGTGCCAGCAGCGCCCGTTTGGGGGGGGGCCATACGCAGTATTTT.

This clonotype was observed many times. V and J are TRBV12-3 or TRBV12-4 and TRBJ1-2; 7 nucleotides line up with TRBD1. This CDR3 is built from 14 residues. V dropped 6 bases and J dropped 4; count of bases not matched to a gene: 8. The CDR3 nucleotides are TGTGCCAGCAGCCCCAACAGGGGTGTCTATGGCTACACCTTC. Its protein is CASSPNRGVYGYTF.

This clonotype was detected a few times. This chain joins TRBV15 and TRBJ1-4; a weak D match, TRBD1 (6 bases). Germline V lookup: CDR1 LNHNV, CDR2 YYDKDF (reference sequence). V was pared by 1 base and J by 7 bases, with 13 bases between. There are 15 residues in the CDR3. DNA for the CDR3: TGTGCCACCAGCAGAGGGGACAAGGGGCTTGAAAAACTGTTTTTT. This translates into CATSRGDKGLEKLFF. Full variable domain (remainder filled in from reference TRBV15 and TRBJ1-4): DAMVIQNPRYQVTQFGKPVTLSCSQTLNHNVMYWYQQKSSQAPKLLFHYYDKDFNNEADTPDNFQSRRPNTSFCFLDIRSPGLGDTAMYLCATSRGDKGLEKLFFGSGTQLSVL.

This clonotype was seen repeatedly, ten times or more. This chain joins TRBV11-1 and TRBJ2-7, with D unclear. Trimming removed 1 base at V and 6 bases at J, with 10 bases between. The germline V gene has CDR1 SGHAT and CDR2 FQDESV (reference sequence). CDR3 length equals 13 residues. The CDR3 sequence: CASSLVISSEQYF. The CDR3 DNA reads TGTGCCAGCAGCTTAGTTATCTCGTCCGAGCAGTACTTC.

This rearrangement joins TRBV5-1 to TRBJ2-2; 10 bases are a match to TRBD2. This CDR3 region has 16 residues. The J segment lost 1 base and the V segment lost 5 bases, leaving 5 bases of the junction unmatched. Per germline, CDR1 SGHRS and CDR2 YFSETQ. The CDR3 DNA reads TGCGCCAGCAGGGAACGACTAGCGGGGAACACCGGGGAGCTGTTTTTT. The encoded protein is CASRERLAGNTGELFF.